These 20 T cell receptor beta chains were all obtained from the same sample, sequenced in a study of T cell changes during pregnancy in multiple sclerosis. The protocol was immunoSEQ multiplex PCR, while the TCRdb copy is restricted to in-frame clones and leaves out a portion. Found here are 65,000 to 90,000 clones, approximately 92% of them singletons; the top ten hold less than 2.5%. Sequencing was performed on peripheral blood, taken before pregnancy. The source of these receptors is a female donor with multiple sclerosis, enrolled in a pregnancy study.

The J gene is TRBJ2-3, the V gene TRBV4-1; 13 nucleotides align to TRBD2. The V gene's germline CDR1 is MGHRA and CDR2 YSYEKL. Trimming at V came to 3 bases and at J to 2 bases, leaving 5 bases not matched to a gene. This CDR3 spans 17 amino acids. CDR3 region: CASSQAGTSGTTDTQYF. The CDR3 DNA is TGCGCCAGCAGCCAGGCCGGGACTAGCGGGACCACAGATACGCAGTATTTT.

This chain joins TRBV29-1 and TRBJ1-2, with 9 bases that match TRBD1. After removal of 8 bases from V and 4 bases from J, the junction contained 8 bases not matched to a gene. Germline V gives CDR1 SQVTM, CDR2 ANQGSEA. This CDR3 has 13 residues. The CDR3 reads CSLRTGETYGYTF. The CDR3 DNA is TGCAGCTTAAGGACAGGGGAGACCTATGGCTACACCTTC. Supplemented by reference TRBV29-1 and TRBJ1-2, the full variable domain reads SAVISQKPSRDICQRGTSLTIQCQVDSQVTMMFWYRQQPGQSLTLIATANQGSEATYESGFVIDKFPISRPNLTFSTLTVSNMSPEDSSIYLCSLRTGETYGYTFGSGTRLTVV.

This chain uses TRBV27 with TRBJ2-7, with 7 nucleotides matching TRBD2. The CDR3 is 14 amino acids. V was pared by 6 bases and J by 3 bases, with 8 bases of the junction left unmatched. Germline V lookup: CDR1 MNHEY, CDR2 SMNVEV (reference sequence). The CDR3, as DNA: TGTGCCAGCAGCCCAGTGGGGGGGGACTACGAGCAGTACTTC. Amino acid sequence: CASSPVGGDYEQYF.

V and J are TRBV5-4 and TRBJ2-1; a possible D gene is TRBD2 (5 bases). Germline assignment: CDR1 SGHNT and CDR2 YYREEE (reference sequence). The CDR3 runs 12 residues. Trimming took off 0 bases at V and 10 bases at J, with 8 bases between the two ends. CDR3 coding DNA: TGTGCCAGCAGCTTGGTGTCGGGGGAGCAGTTCTTC. It translates to CASSLVSGEQFF.

V is TRBV18 and J is TRBJ1-4; D not certain. The CDR3 has 15 residues. V lost 4 bases to trimming and J lost 7 bases, with 16 bases between them. Germline V gene data show CDR1 as KGHSH and CDR2 as LQKENI. CDR3 region: CASSLFSTSGEKLFF. The CDR3 nucleotides are TGTGCCAGCTCACTCTTCTCTACCTCCGGTGAAAAACTGTTTTTT.

V and J are TRBV10-3 and TRBJ1-5, with 7 bases matching TRBD1. The CDR3 is 15 residues long. From germline, CDR1 is ENHRY and CDR2 SYGVKD. With V trimmed by 2 bases and J by 0 bases, 1 base remained unmatched. The chain's CDR3 is CAISETGDSNQPQHF. Here the CDR3 DNA reads TGTGCCATCAGTGAGACAGGGGATAGCAATCAGCCCCAGCATTTT.

In this sample, this clone turned up a few times. The genes are TRBV21-1 and TRBJ1-1; the D segment call TRBD1 is taken from the table without a DNA check. TRBV21-1 is classified as a pseudogene. The CDR3 length is 15 residues. The DNA for the CDR3 is TGTGCCAGCAGCGGCCCTTTACCAGGGCTCTCGGAAGCTTTCTTT. This sequence encodes CASSGPLPGLSEAFF.

The genes are TRBV29-1 and TRBJ2-3, with D unresolved. Germline V CDR1 and CDR2: SQVTM, ANQGSEA. This CDR3 has 12 amino acids. Trimming took 5 bases from V and 5 from J, leaving 11 bases between them. This CDR3 reads CSVSRFGDTQYF. The CDR3 bases are TGCAGCGTTAGCCGGTTTGGAGATACGCAGTATTTT.

This chain uses TRBV4-3 with TRBJ2-1; 13 nucleotides line up with TRBD2. The CDR3 runs to 19 residues. Germline CDR1 is LGHNA and CDR2 is YSLEER. After removal of 0 bases from V and 7 bases from J, the junction contained 12 bases not matched to a gene. CDR3 coding DNA: TGCGCCAGCAGCCAAGATCTGACTAGCGGGAGGATTTTCAATAATGAGCAGTTCTTC. Its translation is CASSQDLTSGRIFNNEQFF.

The chain couples TRBV10-3 to TRBJ2-1, with D possibly being TRBD1 (6 bases). V was trimmed by 6 bases and J by 5 bases, leaving 11 bases between them. The germline CDR1 and CDR2 sequences are ENHRY and SYGVKD. The CDR3 sequence is 13 residues long. The CDR3 nucleotides are TGTGCCATCAGGGCCGGGACAAACAATGAGCAGTTCTTC. It specifies CAIRAGTNNEQFF.

The chain recombines TRBV5-1 with TRBJ2-3; 13 nucleotides align to TRBD2. Germline lookup yields CDR1 SGHRS and CDR2 YFSETQ. V shed 2 bases, J shed 4 bases, and the junction held 7 bases outside the gene matches. The CDR3 is 17 residues long. The CDR3 is CASSFGLAGEWADTQYF. In DNA, the CDR3 is TGCGCCAGCAGCTTCGGACTAGCGGGAGAATGGGCAGATACGCAGTATTTT.

Many counts were recorded for this clone. This chain uses TRBV6-1 with TRBJ2-5, with TRBD1 identical over 9 bases. With V trimmed by 1 base and J by 9 bases, 12 bases remained unmatched. Germline values: CDR1 MNHNS, CDR2 SASEGT. The CDR3 covers 16 residues. CDR3 in amino acids: CASSEETDRGFMAQYF. In DNA, the CDR3 is TGTGCCAGCAGTGAAGAGACGGACAGGGGCTTCATGGCCCAGTACTTC.

The DNA for the CDR3 is TGTGCCAGCAGGGCGGGGGGCTTCACAGATACGCAGTATTTT. The encoded protein is CASRAGGFTDTQYF. The chain uses TRBV7-8 and TRBJ2-3, with TRBD2 matching over 8 bases. Germline CDR1 reads SGHVS; CDR2 reads FQNEAQ. Germline trimming cut 6 bases from V and 2 bases from J; bases unmatched to any gene: 4. The CDR3 is made up of 14 amino acids.

The chain joins TRBV14 to TRBJ2-7, with D possibly being TRBD2 (6 bases). This CDR3 is 13 amino acids long. Trimming took 1 base from V and 6 from J, leaving 10 bases between them. Germline V gives CDR1 SGHDN, CDR2 FVKESK. CDR3: CASSQGLGSEQYF. CDR3 DNA sequence: TGTGCCAGCAGCCAAGGCCTCGGGAGCGAGCAGTACTTC.

V and J are TRBV18 and TRBJ2-7; tentatively, D is TRBD2 (6 bases). Germline V gene lookup returns CDR1 KGHSH and CDR2 LQKENI. The CDR3 length is 15 residues. The V end was cut by 2 bases, the J end by 3 bases, with 14 bases between. CDR3 sequence (DNA): TGTGCCAGCTCACCAGAGGTAGGTAGCGGCTACGAGCAGTACTTC. Translating gives CASSPEVGSGYEQYF. The whole variable domain, remainder taken from reference TRBV18 and TRBJ2-7, is NAGVMQNPRHLVRRRGQEARLRCSPMKGHSHVYWYRQLPEEGLKFMVYLQKENIIDESGMPKERFSAEFPKEGPSILRIQQVVRGDSAAYFCASSPEVGSGYEQYFGPGTRLTVT.

The chain is built from TRBV28 and TRBJ2-3, with 9 nucleotides matching TRBD1. J gave up 11 bases and V 5 bases, and 8 bases lay outside the gene matches. Germline-derived CDR1 and CDR2 are MDHEN and SYDVKM. The CDR3 is made up of 13 amino acids. The CDR3 spells CASSVVGTGMQYF. The CDR3 DNA follows: TGTGCCAGCAGTGTAGTAGGGACAGGGATGCAGTATTTT. The full variable domain, in which reference TRBV28 and TRBJ2-3 provide the parts outside the CDR3, is DVKVTQSSRYLVKRTGEKVFLECVQDMDHENMFWYRQDPGLGLRLIYFSYDVKMKEKGDIPEGYSVSREKKERFSLILESASTNQTSMYLCASSVVGTGMQYFGPGTRLTVL.

The chain links TRBV5-5 to TRBJ2-7; D not resolved. Deletions cut 2 bases from V and 2 bases from J, with 17 bases between. Germline CDR1 is SGHKS and CDR2 is YYEKEE (reference sequence). There are 16 residues in the CDR3. Here the CDR3 reads CASSFRQTALTYEQYF. CDR3 bases: TGTGCCAGCAGCTTTAGACAAACAGCCCTAACCTACGAGCAGTACTTC. The whole variable domain, filled in from reference TRBV5-5 and TRBJ2-7, reads DAGVTQSPTHLIKTRGQQVTLRCSPISGHKSVSWYQQVLGQGPQFIFQYYEKEERGRGNFPDRFSARQFPNYSSELNVNALLLGDSALYLCASSFRQTALTYEQYFGPGTRLTVT.

V and J are TRBV19 and TRBJ2-5; weak D call: TRBD2 (6 bases). The germline CDR1 and CDR2 sequences are LNHDA and SQIVND (reference sequence). CDR3 length equals 14 residues. V lost 4 bases and J lost 8, with 17 bases in between. The CDR3 region has the DNA TGTGCCAGTAGTAACTCCTTAGCGGAGCGAACCCAGTACTTC. The encoded protein is CASSNSLAERTQYF.

The chain uses TRBV27 and TRBJ1-2, with TRBD1 matching 11 bases. CDR1 MNHEY and CDR2 SMNVEV come from the germline V gene (reference sequence). With 6 bases clipped from V and 4 bases from J, the junction kept 7 bases outside the gene matches. This CDR3 contains 15 residues. The CDR3 is CASSPGQGAVYGYTF. Here the CDR3 DNA reads TGTGCCAGCAGCCCCGGACAGGGGGCTGTCTATGGCTACACCTTC.

The V and J genes are TRBV30 and TRBJ1-3; D uncertain. The germline CDR1 and CDR2 sequences are GTSNPN and SVGIG (reference sequence). This CDR3 is 14 amino acids long. V dropped 2 bases and J dropped 6 bases, with 14 bases sitting between them. Here the CDR3 DNA reads TGTGCCTGGAGTCGAAGGCGAGCGGAAAACACCATATATTTT. It codes for CAWSRRRAENTIYF.